Listed here are 24 T cell receptor beta chains from one sample, sequenced in a study of blood T cells in healthy people across ages. The authors ran a second PCR of about 6 to 12 cycles using a sample-barcoded 5' primer and a J-beta primer mix. TCRdb re-analysed the 5' RACE reads in MiXCR, keeping a single row per CDR3 protein. Among just over 800,000 distinct CDR3 sequences, roughly 60% were seen once, and the ten largest hold 25% to 30%. Sequencing was done on a sample of blood. Receptors were obtained from a man aged 25 to 45 in good health.

By share of the sample, this clonotype is large (0.1 to 1%). The rearrangement links TRBV5-4 to TRBJ2-7; TRBD1 aligns across 11 bases. Germline loops: CDR1 SGHNT, CDR2 YYREEE (reference sequence). There are 16 residues in the CDR3. Germline trimming cut 3 bases from V and 5 bases from J; bases unmatched to any gene: 10. CDR3 coding DNA: TGTGCCAGCAGCTACGAAGGACAGGGGGCATCGCACGAGCAGTACTTC. Its translation: CASSYEGQGASHEQYF.

The chain joins TRBV7-3 to TRBJ2-3; 12 bases align to TRBD2. CDR3 size: 18 residues. Per the germline V gene, CDR1 is SGHTA and CDR2 is FQGTGA. J was trimmed by 7 bases and V by 4 bases; bases with no gene match: 15. The CDR3 protein is CASSSSVGLAGGRYTQYF. CDR3 nucleotide sequence: TGTGCCAGCAGCTCGTCAGTGGGGCTAGCGGGGGGGCGCTATACGCAGTATTTT.

The count of this clonotype is one. The chain combines TRBV6-4 with TRBJ2-3, with D possibly being TRBD1 (5 bases). CDR3 length: 14 amino acids. V shed 0 bases and J shed 6 bases, with 10 bases lying between them. Germline V gene lookup returns CDR1 MRHNA and CDR2 SNTAGT. The CDR3 here is CASSDSGAADTQYF. CDR3 nucleotides: TGTGCCAGCAGTGACTCAGGGGCGGCGGATACGCAGTATTTT.

In this sample, this clonotype turned up many times. The chain has TRBV4-3 and TRBJ2-7; TRBD1 aligns across 7 bases. V lost 1 base, J lost 2 bases, and 2 bases stayed unmatched. Germline values: CDR1 LGHNA, CDR2 YSLEER. This CDR3 spans 14 amino acids. DNA of the CDR3: TGCGCCAGCAGCCAAGGCAGGGGGACCTACGAGCAGTACTTC. Protein sequence: CASSQGRGTYEQYF.

This clonotype was counted a few times. This chain uses TRBV2 with TRBJ2-2; TRBD1 or TRBD2 may be the D gene (5 bases each). The ends were cut back, 10 bases at V and 5 bases at J, with 20 bases in the middle. Germline V gene sequence: CDR1 SNHLY, CDR2 FYNNEI. The CDR3 spans 15 residues. The CDR3 region has the DNA TGTGCCACCAATCGGGACGGCGGGTGGACCGGGGAGCTGTTTTTT. It is translated as CATNRDGGWTGELFF. The complete variable domain, with remaining parts taken from reference TRBV2 and TRBJ2-2, reads EPEVTQTPSHQVTQMGQEVILRCVPISNHLYFYWYRQILGQKVEFLVSFYNNEISEKSEIFDDQFSVERPDGSNFTLKIRSTKLEDSAMYFCATNRDGGWTGELFFGEGSRLTVL.

This rearrangement joins TRBV7-3 to TRBJ1-1; D unresolved. This CDR3 is built from 13 residues. The V and J ends lost 3 bases and 1 base respectively, with 6 bases between them. Germline V CDR1 and CDR2: SGHTA, FQGTGA. CDR3 sequence reads: CASSFDPNTEAFF. The CDR3 DNA reads as TGTGCCAGCAGCTTTGACCCGAACACTGAAGCTTTCTTT.

The rearrangement joins TRBV20-1 to TRBJ1-2; TRBD1 is a possible D gene (6 bases). V lost 8 bases to trimming and J lost 8 bases, with 21 bases between them. Germline V CDR1 and CDR2: DFQATT, SNEGSKA (reference sequence). CDR3 size: 13 residues. The CDR3 is CSSGTGTPGGYTF. The CDR3 bases are TGCAGTTCGGGGACCGGGACACCAGGAGGCTACACCTTC.

This clonotype came up once. This chain uses TRBV29-1 with TRBJ1-2; TRBD1 matches at 8 bases. The ends lost 6 bases at V and 7 bases at J; junction bases unmatched: 10. Germline values: CDR1 SQVTM, CDR2 ANQGSEA. The CDR3 runs 13 residues. This CDR3 is CSVGPGGAGGYTF. CDR3 in DNA: TGCAGCGTCGGCCCAGGGGGCGCCGGTGGCTACACCTTC.

The chain combines TRBV4-3 with TRBJ1-6; no definite D call. The CDR3 runs 17 residues. The V end lost 1 base, the J end lost 7 bases, and 17 bases lay between the germline ends. In germline, CDR1 is LGHNA, CDR2 YSLEER. Written as DNA, the CDR3 is TGCGCCAGCAGCCAAGTACTGCCACGTCGGTCCAATTCACCCCTCCACTTT. Its translation: CASSQVLPRRSNSPLHF.

The chain has TRBV3-1 and TRBJ2-7; the D gene could be TRBD1 or TRBD2 (6 bases each). The length of the CDR3 is 15 residues. The germline V and J ends were trimmed by 5 bases and 3 bases, with 17 bases remaining between them. Germline loops: CDR1 LGHDT, CDR2 YNNKEL (reference sequence). The CDR3 region is CASSKIFGGIYEQYF. As DNA, the CDR3 is TGTGCCAGCAGCAAGATCTTCGGGGGCATCTACGAGCAGTACTTC.

The V call is TRBV10-3, the J call TRBJ2-4, with TRBD2 as a possible D gene (6 bases). The J call is uncertain, as TRBJ2-7 better fits the DNA end. The CDR3 covers 11 residues. Germline V lookup: CDR1 ENHRY, CDR2 SYGVKD. For the CDR3, the DNA is TGTGCCATCGGGCCGGGGGACGAGCAGTACTTC. Translation: CAIGPGDEQYF.

This clonotype was seen a handful of times. V usage is TRBV12-3 or TRBV12-4 and J usage is TRBJ2-3; 11 bases align to TRBD2. Trimming removed 6 bases from V and 5 bases from J; junction bases left unmatched: 13. This CDR3 is built from 17 residues. The CDR3 nucleotides read TGTGCCAGCAGCCCAGAACTAGCGGGGGCCGGTGGAGATACGCAGTATTTT. It is translated as CASSPELAGAGGDTQYF.

The chain carries TRBV12-3 or TRBV12-4 and TRBJ2-5; D may match TRBD1 or TRBD2 (5 bases each). This CDR3 is built from 13 residues. The V end was cut by 1 base, the J end by 11 bases, with 14 bases between. The CDR3 region has the DNA TGTGCCAGCAGTTTAGGGGGGATCTGGGAGCAGTACTTC. Translating it yields CASSLGGIWEQYF.

This rearrangement joins TRBV29-1 to TRBJ1-1; D is unresolved. Germline loops: CDR1 SQVTM, CDR2 ANQGSEA. The CDR3 length is 13 residues. Trimming pared 2 bases from V and 1 base from J, leaving 8 bases between. The CDR3 region is CSVERAENTEAFF. DNA of the CDR3: TGCAGCGTTGAAAGGGCAGAGAACACTGAAGCTTTCTTT.

This chain connects TRBV27 to TRBJ1-5, with D perhaps TRBD1 (6 bases). Germline V CDR1 and CDR2: MNHEY, SMNVEV (reference sequence). The CDR3 has 18 residues. Trimming stripped 4 bases from V and 6 bases from J, with 25 bases between. The CDR3 DNA sequence: TGTGCCAGCAGTTCCACCCGACAATCACAGGGCAGAGTTCAGCCCCAGCATTTT. Amino acid sequence: CASSSTRQSQGRVQPQHF.

V is TRBV10-3 and J is TRBJ2-3, with unresolved D. Germline lookup yields CDR1 ENHRY and CDR2 SYGVKD. The CDR3 runs 13 residues. V dropped 7 bases and J dropped 2 bases, with 10 bases sitting between them. The CDR3 region is CAITAGFTDTQYF. The CDR3 nucleotides are TGTGCCATCACCGCCGGGTTCACAGATACGCAGTATTTT.

A remark on this clonotype: An end of the junction does not agree with germline; a read error may underlie this. This rearrangement joins TRBV20-1 to TRBJ2-2; 7 bases align to TRBD1. This CDR3 is built from 15 residues. CDR1 and CDR2 from the germline V gene are DFQATT and SNEGSKA (reference sequence). This CDR3 is CSARQGGRNTGELFF. In nucleotides, the CDR3 is TGCAGCGCTAGGCAAGGGGGCAGGAACACCGGGGAGCTGTTTTTT.

The V call is TRBV28, the J call TRBJ1-1; maybe TRBD1 (5 bases). The CDR3 covers 14 residues. V lost 3 bases, J lost 5 bases, and 13 bases lay in between. Germline V lookup: CDR1 MDHEN, CDR2 SYDVKM. The CDR3 loop reads CASSLGVGFTEAFF. CDR3 nucleotides: TGTGCCAGCAGTTTGGGGGTAGGGTTTACTGAAGCTTTCTTT. The variable domain in full, completed from reference TRBV28 and TRBJ1-1, reads DVKVTQSSRYLVKRTGEKVFLECVQDMDHENMFWYRQDPGLGLRLIYFSYDVKMKEKGDIPEGYSVSREKKERFSLILESASTNQTSMYLCASSLGVGFTEAFFGQGTRLTVV.

The chain couples TRBV4-3 to TRBJ2-1, with a weak D call TRBD1 (5 bases). Germline CDR1 and CDR2: LGHNA and YSLEER. The ends were cut back, 0 bases at V and 4 bases at J, with 13 bases in the middle. The CDR3 covers 16 residues. The CDR3 nucleotides are TGCGCCAGCAGCCAAGATCAACAGGTCTATTACAATGAGCAGTTCTTC. Protein sequence: CASSQDQQVYYNEQFF.

The chain has TRBV6-5 and TRBJ2-3; TRBD1 aligns across 8 bases. In germline, CDR1 is MNHEY, CDR2 SVGAGI. The V and J ends lost 2 bases and 8 bases, in that order; junction bases with no gene match: 15. The CDR3 runs 17 residues. This CDR3 is CASSYIGRTGKFGTQYF. As DNA, the CDR3 is TGTGCCAGCAGTTACATCGGTCGGACAGGGAAGTTCGGTACGCAGTATTTT.

The V gene is TRBV2, the J gene TRBJ1-1; D uncertain. The V gene's germline CDR1 is SNHLY and CDR2 FYNNEI. The CDR3 has 13 amino acids. V was trimmed by 7 bases and J by 2 bases, leaving 11 bases between them. CDR3 bases: TGTGCCAGCAAAAAACTGGAAAACACTGAAGCTTTCTTT. Its translation: CASKKLENTEAFF.

This clonotype has only a few counts. The chain links TRBV20-1 to TRBJ2-5; TRBD2 aligns across 13 bases. This CDR3 region has 20 residues. V shed 6 bases and J 2 bases; nucleotides not matched to a gene: 21. CDR1 is DFQATT, CDR2 SNEGSKA, per germline (reference sequence). The CDR3 sequence is CSAHIGTVGLAGDAQETQYF. The CDR3 DNA reads TGCAGTGCACACATAGGGACAGTAGGACTAGCGGGGGACGCACAAGAGACCCAGTACTTC.

The chain joins TRBV30 to TRBJ2-4, with TRBD1 matching 7 bases. This CDR3 has 12 amino acids. J gave up 8 bases and V 5 bases, and 6 bases lay outside the gene matches. Germline V gives CDR1 GTSNPN, CDR2 SVGIG (reference sequence). The CDR3 DNA is TGTGCCTGGGGCGCAGGGGGACACATTCAGTACTTC. Translation gives CAWGAGGHIQYF.

The rearrangement links TRBV20-1 to TRBJ1-6; unclear D gene. Per the germline V gene, CDR1 is DFQATT and CDR2 is SNEGSKA (reference sequence). Trimming left V 8 bases short and J 7 bases short, with 15 bases between. This CDR3 spans 13 amino acids. CDR3 DNA: TGCAGTACACTAGGAGGGTTAAATTCACCCCTCCACTTT. Protein product: CSTLGGLNSPLHF.